The text below deals with one T cell receptor (beta chain). Its antigen is not known. This entry belongs to a study of T cell responses to AZD1222 COVID-19 vaccine. Study-wide findings and caveats: Elevations in Spike-specific TCR breadth and depth followed administration of two AZD1222 doses.

Clones were sequenced by immunoSEQ multiplex PCR, and TCRdb holds only the in-frame ones, with some missing. This sample has about 170,000 clones, with 85% to 90% found just once. This CDR3 has 14 residues. Germline CDR1 is GTSNPN and CDR2 is SVGIG (reference sequence). Trimming took 8 bases from V and 3 from J; bases not matched to a gene: 8. The receptor was isolated from an adult who received the MenACWY meningococcal vaccine as a control. The specimen was peripheral blood, collected 28 days after the second dose of the MenACWY control vaccine. This sequence joins TRBV30 and TRBJ2-7; TRBD2 aligns across 12 bases. For the CDR3, the DNA is TGTGCCGTGCAGACTAGCGGGAGAAACTACGAGCAGTACTTC. This translates into CAVQTSGRNYEQYF. The full variable domain, with the rest looked up from reference TRBV30 and TRBJ2-7, is SQTIHQWPATLVQPVGSPLSLECTVEGTSNPNLYWYRQAAGRGLQLLFYSVGIGQISSEVPQNLSASRPQDRQFILSSKKLLLSDSGFYLCAVQTSGRNYEQYFGPGTRLTVT.